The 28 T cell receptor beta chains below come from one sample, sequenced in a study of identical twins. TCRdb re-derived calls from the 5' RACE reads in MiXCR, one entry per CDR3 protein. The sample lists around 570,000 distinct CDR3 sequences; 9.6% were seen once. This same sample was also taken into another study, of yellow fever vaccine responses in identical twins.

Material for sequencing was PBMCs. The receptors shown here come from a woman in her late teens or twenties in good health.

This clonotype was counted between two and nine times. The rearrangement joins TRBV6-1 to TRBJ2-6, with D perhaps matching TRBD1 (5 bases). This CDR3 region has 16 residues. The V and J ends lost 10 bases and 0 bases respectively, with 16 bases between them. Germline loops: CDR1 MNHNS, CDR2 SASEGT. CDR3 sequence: CATLTAQPSGANVLTF. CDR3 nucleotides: TGTGCCACACTGACAGCCCAGCCCTCTGGGGCCAACGTCCTGACTTTC.

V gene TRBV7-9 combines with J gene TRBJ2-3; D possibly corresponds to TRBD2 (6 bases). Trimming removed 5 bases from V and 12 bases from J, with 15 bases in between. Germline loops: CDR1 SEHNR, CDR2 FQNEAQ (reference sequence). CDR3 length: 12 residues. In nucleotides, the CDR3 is TGTGCCAGCAGCGCCGGGACTGCGCCCCAGTATTTT. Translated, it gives CASSAGTAPQYF.

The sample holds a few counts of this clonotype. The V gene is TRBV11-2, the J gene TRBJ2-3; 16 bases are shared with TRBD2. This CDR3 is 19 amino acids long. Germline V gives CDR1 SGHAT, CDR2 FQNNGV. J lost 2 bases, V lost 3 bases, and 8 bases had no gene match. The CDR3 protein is CASSFPGLAGGILTDTQYF. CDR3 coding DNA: TGTGCCAGCAGCTTTCCGGGACTAGCGGGGGGGATACTCACAGATACGCAGTATTTT.

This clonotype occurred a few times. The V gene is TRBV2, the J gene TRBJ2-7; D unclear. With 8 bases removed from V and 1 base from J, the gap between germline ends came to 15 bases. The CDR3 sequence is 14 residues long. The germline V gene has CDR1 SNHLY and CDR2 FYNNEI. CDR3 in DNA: TGTGCCAGCTTCCCAGGTCGGCCTTCCTACGAGCAGTACTTC. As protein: CASFPGRPSYEQYF.

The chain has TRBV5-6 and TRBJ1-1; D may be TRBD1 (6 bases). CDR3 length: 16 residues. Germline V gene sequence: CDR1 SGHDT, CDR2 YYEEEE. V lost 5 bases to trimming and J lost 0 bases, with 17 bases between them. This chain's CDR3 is CASRKGWGAVNTEAFF. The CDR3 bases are TGTGCCAGCAGAAAAGGCTGGGGGGCCGTGAACACTGAAGCTTTCTTT.

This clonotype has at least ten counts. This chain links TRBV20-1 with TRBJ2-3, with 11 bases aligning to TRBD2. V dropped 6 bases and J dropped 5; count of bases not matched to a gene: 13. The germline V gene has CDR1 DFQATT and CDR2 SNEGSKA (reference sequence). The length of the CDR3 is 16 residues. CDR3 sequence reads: CSAKRSLAGEIDTQYF. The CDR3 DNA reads TGCAGTGCAAAGAGGTCACTAGCGGGAGAGATAGATACGCAGTATTTT.

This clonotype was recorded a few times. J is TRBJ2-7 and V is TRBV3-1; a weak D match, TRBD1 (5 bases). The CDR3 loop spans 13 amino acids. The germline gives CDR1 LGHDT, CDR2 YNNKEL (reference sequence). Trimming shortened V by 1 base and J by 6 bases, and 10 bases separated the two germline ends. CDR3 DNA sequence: TGTGCCAGCAGCCAAGTGGGGCGGCGCGAGCAGTACTTC. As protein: CASSQVGRREQYF.

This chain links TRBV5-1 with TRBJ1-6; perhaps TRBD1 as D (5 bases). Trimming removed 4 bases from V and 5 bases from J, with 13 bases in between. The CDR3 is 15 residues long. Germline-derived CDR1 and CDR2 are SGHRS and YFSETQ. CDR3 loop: CASSSRQPNNSPLHF. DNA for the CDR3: TGCGCCAGCAGCAGCCGACAGCCTAATAATTCACCCCTCCACTTT.

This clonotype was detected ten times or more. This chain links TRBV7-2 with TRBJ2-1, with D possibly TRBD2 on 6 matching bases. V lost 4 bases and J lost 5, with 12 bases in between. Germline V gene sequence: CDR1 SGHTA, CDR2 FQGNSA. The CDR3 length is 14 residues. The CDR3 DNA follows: TGTGCCAGCAGCTATAGCGGAACCCACAATGAGCAGTTCTTC. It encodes CASSYSGTHNEQFF.

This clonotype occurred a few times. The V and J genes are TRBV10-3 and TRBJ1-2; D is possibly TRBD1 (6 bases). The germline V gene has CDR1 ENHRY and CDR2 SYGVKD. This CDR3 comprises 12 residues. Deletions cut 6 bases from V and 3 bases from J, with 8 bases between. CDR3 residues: CAIRQGDYGYTF. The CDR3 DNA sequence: TGTGCCATCAGACAGGGAGACTATGGCTACACCTTC.

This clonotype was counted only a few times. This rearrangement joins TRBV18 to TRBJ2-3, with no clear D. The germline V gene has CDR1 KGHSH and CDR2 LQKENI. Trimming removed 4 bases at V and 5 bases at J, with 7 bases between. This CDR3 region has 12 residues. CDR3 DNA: TGTGCCAGCTCACTCTTCGAAGATACGCAGTATTTT. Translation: CASSLFEDTQYF.

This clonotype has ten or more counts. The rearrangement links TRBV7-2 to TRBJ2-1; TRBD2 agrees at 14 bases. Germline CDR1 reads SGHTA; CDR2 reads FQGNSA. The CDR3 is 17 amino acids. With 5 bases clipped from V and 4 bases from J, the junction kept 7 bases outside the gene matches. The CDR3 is CASSIQGLAGGYNEQFF. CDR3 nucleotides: TGTGCCAGCAGCATCCAAGGACTAGCGGGAGGATACAATGAGCAGTTCTTC.

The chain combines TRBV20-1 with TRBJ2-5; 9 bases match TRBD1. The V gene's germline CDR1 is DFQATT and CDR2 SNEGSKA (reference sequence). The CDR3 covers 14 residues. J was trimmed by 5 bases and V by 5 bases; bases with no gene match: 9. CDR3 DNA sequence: TGCAGTGCTTCACAGGGGGCTAAGGGGGAGACCCAGTACTTC. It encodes CSASQGAKGETQYF.

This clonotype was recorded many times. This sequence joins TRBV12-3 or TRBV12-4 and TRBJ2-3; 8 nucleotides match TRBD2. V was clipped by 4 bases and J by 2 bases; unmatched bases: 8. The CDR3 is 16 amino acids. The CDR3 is CASSSQAGAPTDTQYF. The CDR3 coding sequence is TGTGCCAGCAGTTCACAAGCGGGGGCACCCACAGATACGCAGTATTTT.

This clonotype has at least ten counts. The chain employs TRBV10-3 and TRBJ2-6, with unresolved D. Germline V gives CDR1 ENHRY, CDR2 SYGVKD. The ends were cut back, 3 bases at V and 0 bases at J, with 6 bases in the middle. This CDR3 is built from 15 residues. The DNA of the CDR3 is TGTGCCATCAGTGATTCTAACTCTGGGGCCAACGTCCTGACTTTC. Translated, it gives CAISDSNSGANVLTF.

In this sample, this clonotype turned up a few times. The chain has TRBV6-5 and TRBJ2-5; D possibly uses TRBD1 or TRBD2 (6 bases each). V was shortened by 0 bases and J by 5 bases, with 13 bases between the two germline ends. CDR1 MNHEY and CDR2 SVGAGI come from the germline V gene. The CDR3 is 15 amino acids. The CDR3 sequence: CASSYSSGARETQYF. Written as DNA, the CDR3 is TGTGCCAGCAGTTACTCGTCGGGGGCTCGTGAGACCCAGTACTTC.

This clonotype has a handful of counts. CDR3 DNA sequence: TGTGCCAGCAGCCAACCGGACAGGGGATCCTACGAGCAGTACTTC. It codes for CASSQPDRGSYEQYF. V is TRBV3-1 and J is TRBJ2-7; 9 bases map to TRBD1. The V segment lost 2 bases and the J segment 1 base; nucleotides outside the gene matches: 3. The CDR3 sequence is 15 residues long. Germline V CDR1 and CDR2: LGHDT, YNNKEL (reference sequence).

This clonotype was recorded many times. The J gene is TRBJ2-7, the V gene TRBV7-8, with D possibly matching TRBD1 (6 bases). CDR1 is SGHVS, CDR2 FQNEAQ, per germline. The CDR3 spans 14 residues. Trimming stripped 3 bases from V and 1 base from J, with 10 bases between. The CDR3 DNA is TGTGCCAGCAGCTTTCGCAGGGGATCCTACGAGCAGTACTTC. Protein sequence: CASSFRRGSYEQYF.

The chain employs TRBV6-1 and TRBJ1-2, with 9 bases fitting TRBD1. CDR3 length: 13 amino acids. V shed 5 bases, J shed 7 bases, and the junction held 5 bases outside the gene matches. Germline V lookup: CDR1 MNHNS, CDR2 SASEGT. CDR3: CASSPTGGPGYTF. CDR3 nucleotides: TGTGCCAGCAGTCCCACAGGGGGCCCTGGCTACACCTTC.

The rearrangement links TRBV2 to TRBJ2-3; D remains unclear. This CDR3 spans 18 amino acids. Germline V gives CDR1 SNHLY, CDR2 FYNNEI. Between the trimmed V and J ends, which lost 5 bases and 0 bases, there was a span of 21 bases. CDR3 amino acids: CASSFHVGSVGSTDTQYF. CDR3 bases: TGTGCCAGCAGTTTTCACGTCGGGTCCGTAGGGAGCACAGATACGCAGTATTTT.

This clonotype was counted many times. The CDR3 is CASSRSSLAGKETQYF. CDR3 bases: TGTGCCAGCAGCCGAAGCTCACTAGCGGGGAAAGAGACCCAGTACTTC. The V gene is TRBV7-8, the J gene TRBJ2-5; 10 nucleotides align to TRBD2. The CDR3 runs 16 residues. After removal of 5 bases from V and 3 bases from J, the junction contained 9 bases not matched to a gene. Germline V lookup: CDR1 SGHVS, CDR2 FQNEAQ.

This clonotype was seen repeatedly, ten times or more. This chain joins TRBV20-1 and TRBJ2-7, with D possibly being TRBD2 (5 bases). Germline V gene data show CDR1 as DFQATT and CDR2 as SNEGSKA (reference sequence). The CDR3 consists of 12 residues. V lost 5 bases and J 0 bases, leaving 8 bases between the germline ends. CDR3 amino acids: CSARDSSYEQYF. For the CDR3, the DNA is TGCAGTGCTCGGGATTCCTCCTACGAGCAGTACTTC.

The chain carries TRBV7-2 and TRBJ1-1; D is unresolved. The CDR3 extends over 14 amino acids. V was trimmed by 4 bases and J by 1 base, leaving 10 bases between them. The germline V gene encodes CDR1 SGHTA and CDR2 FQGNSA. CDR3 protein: CASSSLTRNTEAFF. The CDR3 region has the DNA TGTGCCAGCAGCTCCCTGACAAGGAACACTGAAGCTTTCTTT.

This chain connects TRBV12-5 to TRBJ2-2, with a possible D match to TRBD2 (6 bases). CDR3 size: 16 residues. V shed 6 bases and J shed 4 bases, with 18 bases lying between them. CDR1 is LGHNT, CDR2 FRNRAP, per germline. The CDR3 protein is CASGLSVRGITGELFF. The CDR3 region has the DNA TGTGCTAGTGGACTTTCGGTCCGGGGGATCACCGGGGAGCTGTTTTTT.

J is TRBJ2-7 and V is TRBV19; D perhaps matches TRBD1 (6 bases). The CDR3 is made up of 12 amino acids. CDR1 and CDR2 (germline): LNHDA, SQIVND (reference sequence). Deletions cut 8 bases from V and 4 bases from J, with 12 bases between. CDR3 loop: CASHGQSYEQYF. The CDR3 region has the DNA TGTGCCAGTCACGGACAGAGTTACGAGCAGTACTTC.

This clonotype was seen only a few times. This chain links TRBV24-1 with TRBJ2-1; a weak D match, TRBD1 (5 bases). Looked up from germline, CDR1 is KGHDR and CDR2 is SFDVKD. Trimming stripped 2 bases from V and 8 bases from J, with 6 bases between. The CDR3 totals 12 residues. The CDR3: CATSDWGHEQFF. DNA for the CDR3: TGTGCCACCAGTGATTGGGGCCATGAGCAGTTCTTC.

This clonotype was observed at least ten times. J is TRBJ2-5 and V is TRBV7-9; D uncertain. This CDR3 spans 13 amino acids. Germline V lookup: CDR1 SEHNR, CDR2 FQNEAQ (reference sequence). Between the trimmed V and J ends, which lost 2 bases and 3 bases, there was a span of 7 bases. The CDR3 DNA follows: TGTGCCAGCAGCTTAACAGAGGAAGAGACCCAGTACTTC. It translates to CASSLTEEETQYF.

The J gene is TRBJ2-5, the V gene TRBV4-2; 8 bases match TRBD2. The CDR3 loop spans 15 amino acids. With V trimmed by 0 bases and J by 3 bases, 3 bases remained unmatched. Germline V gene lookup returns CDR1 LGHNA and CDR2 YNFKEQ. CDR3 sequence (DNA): TGTGCCAGCAGCCAAGATCGAGCGGGGGAAGAGACCCAGTACTTC. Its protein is CASSQDRAGEETQYF.